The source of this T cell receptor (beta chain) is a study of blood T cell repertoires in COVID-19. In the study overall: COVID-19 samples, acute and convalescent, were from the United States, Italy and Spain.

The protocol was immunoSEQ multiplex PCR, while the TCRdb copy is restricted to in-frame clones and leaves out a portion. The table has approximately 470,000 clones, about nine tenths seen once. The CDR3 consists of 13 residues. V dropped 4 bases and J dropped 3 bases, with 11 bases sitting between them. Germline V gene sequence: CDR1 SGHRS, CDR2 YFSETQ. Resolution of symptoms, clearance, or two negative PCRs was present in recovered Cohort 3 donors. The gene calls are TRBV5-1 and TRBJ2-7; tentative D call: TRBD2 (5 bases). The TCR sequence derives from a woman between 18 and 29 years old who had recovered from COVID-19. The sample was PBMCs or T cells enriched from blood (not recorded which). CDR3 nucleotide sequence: TGCGCCAGCAGCCCGGCGGCGGGCTACGAGCAGTACTTC. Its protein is CASSPAAGYEQYF.